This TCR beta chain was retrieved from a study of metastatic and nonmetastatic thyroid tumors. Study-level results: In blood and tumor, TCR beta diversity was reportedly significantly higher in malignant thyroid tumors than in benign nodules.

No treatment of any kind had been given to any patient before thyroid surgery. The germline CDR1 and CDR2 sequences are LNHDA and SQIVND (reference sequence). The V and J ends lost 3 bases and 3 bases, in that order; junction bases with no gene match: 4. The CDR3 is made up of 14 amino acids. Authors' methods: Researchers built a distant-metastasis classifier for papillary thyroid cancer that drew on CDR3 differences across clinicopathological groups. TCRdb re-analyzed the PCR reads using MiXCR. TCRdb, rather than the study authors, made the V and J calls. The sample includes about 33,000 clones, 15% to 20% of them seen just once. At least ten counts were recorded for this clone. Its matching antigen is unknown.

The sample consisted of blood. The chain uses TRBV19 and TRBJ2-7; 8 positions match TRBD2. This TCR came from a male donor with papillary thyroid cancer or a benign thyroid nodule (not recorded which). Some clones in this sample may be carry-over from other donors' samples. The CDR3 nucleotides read TGTGCCAGTAGTATCATCGGGGGGGACTACGAGCAGTACTTC. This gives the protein CASSIIGGDYEQYF.